These 9 T cell receptor beta chains were all obtained from the same sample, sequenced in a study of cytomegalovirus exposure and HLA in healthy donors. The method was immunoSEQ multiplex PCR; TCRdb's version includes in-frame clones alone and lacks a portion of them. This sample has around 190,000 clones; about 85% occur once, and the top ten carry roughly 15%. Sequenced: PBMCs. These receptors all stem from a man aged 18 to 35 in good health and CMV-seropositive.

This chain connects TRBV2 to TRBJ2-1, with D uncertain. The V and J ends lost 5 bases and 0 bases respectively, with 8 bases between them. CDR3 length: 14 residues. Germline lookup yields CDR1 SNHLY and CDR2 FYNNEI. Here the CDR3 reads CASSWRSSYNEQFF. DNA of the CDR3: TGTGCCAGCAGTTGGCGGAGCTCCTACAATGAGCAGTTCTTC. Supplemented by reference TRBV2 and TRBJ2-1, the full variable domain reads EPEVTQTPSHQVTQMGQEVILRCVPISNHLYFYWYRQILGQKVEFLVSFYNNEISEKSEIFDDQFSVERPDGSNFTLKIRSTKLEDSAMYFCASSWRSSYNEQFFGPGTRLTVL.

The chain joins TRBV5-5 to TRBJ2-7; maybe TRBD2 (5 bases). Trimming removed 6 bases from V and 5 bases from J, with 18 bases in between. CDR1 and CDR2 from the germline V gene are SGHKS and YYEKEE (reference sequence). This CDR3 spans 14 amino acids. CDR3 loop: CASILGDYGNEQYF. CDR3 nucleotide sequence: TGTGCCAGCATCCTCGGTGACTATGGAAACGAGCAGTACTTC.

The chain joins TRBV28 to TRBJ1-1, with D maybe TRBD1 (6 bases). CDR1 is MDHEN and CDR2 is SYDVKM in the germline V gene. The CDR3 is 15 amino acids. The V gene lost 4 bases and the J gene lost 1 base, with 13 bases spanning the gap. The CDR3 DNA reads as TGTGCCAGCAGTTGGGAAGGACAGCAGAACACTGAAGCTTTCTTT. Translating gives CASSWEGQQNTEAFF.

V and J are TRBV28 and TRBJ1-2; D call uncertain. The CDR3 covers 13 residues. Trimming shortened V by 6 bases and J by 0 bases, and 8 bases separated the two germline ends. Germline assignment: CDR1 MDHEN and CDR2 SYDVKM. Written as DNA, the CDR3 is TGTGCCAGCAGCCCATTTTCTAACTATGGCTACACCTTC. Amino acids: CASSPFSNYGYTF.

CDR3 in DNA: TGTGCCAGCAGCTGGGACAGGGGGAGCAGTGAGCAGTTCTTC. Its protein product is CASSWDRGSSEQFF. The chain employs TRBV5-6 and TRBJ2-1; 11 bases match TRBD1. The CDR3 totals 14 residues. The V and J ends lost 3 bases and 9 bases, in that order; junction bases with no gene match: 5. Per germline, CDR1 SGHDT and CDR2 YYEEEE.

The chain recombines TRBV27 with TRBJ1-1, with TRBD1 as a possible D gene (6 bases). Trimming left V 6 bases short and J 5 bases short, with 10 bases between. The CDR3 covers 12 residues. The germline CDR1 and CDR2 sequences are MNHEY and SMNVEV (reference sequence). CDR3 loop: CASRQGGTEAFF. The CDR3 DNA reads TGTGCCAGCAGACAGGGAGGGACTGAAGCTTTCTTT.

This clone was observed once. V is TRBV18 and J is TRBJ2-7; possibly TRBD2 for D (6 bases). This CDR3 contains 15 residues. The V and J ends lost 3 bases and 5 bases respectively, with 17 bases between them. Germline-derived CDR1 and CDR2 are KGHSH and LQKENI. The CDR3 sequence: CASSPGGIRTNEQYF. The CDR3 DNA is TGTGCCAGCTCACCGGGCGGGATAAGGACAAACGAGCAGTACTTC.

The rearrangement uses TRBV5-4 and TRBJ2-5; D might be TRBD2 (6 bases). This CDR3 comprises 17 residues. Germline lookup yields CDR1 SGHNT and CDR2 YYREEE (reference sequence). Trimming pared 4 bases from V and 4 bases from J, leaving 23 bases between. The CDR3 coding sequence is TGTGCCAGCAGCGCGGGCGGAGGGACCCACCGGGGAGAGACCCAGTACTTC. Protein: CASSAGGGTHRGETQYF.

This chain joins TRBV21-1 and TRBJ2-2; the tabulated D call, TRBD2, remains unverified against the DNA. TRBV21-1 is described as a pseudogene. This CDR3 contains 14 residues. This CDR3 reads CASSREENTGELFF. CDR3 sequence (DNA): TGTGCCAGCAGCCGGGAGGAGAACACCGGGGAGCTGTTTTTT.